Listed below are T cell receptor beta chains from one sample, sequenced in a study of blood T cell repertoires in COVID-19. Some clones are missing from TCRdb's copy, which holds only in-frame ones; the method was immunoSEQ multiplex PCR. The sample lists about 220,000 clones, 80% to 85% seen once, with 3% in the top ten. The specimen was peripheral blood. The receptors stem from a woman in her twenties or thirties who had recovered from COVID-19. Each CDR3 is given without its conserved first and last residue. The order of the fields is V gene, J gene, CDR3 protein.

v_gene: TRBV19
j_gene: TRBJ2-7
CDR3aa: ASRGRAGSYEQY

v_gene: TRBV11-2
j_gene: TRBJ2-2
CDR3aa: ASSFPSFSGTGNTGELF

v_gene: TRBV29-1
j_gene: TRBJ2-7
CDR3aa: SVEWGQLY

v_gene: TRBV2
j_gene: TRBJ1-4
CDR3aa: ASDRQGMTNEKLF

v_gene: TRBV6-5
j_gene: TRBJ2-7
CDR3aa: ASSHDRGPYEQY

v_gene: TRBV6-5
j_gene: TRBJ1-1
CDR3aa: ASGVQGDTEAF

v_gene: TRBV6-5
j_gene: TRBJ1-1
CDR3aa: ASSRGGAMGTEAF

v_gene: TRBV6-2/TRBV6-3
j_gene: TRBJ2-1
CDR3aa: ASSYTKPRRGQFYNEQF

v_gene: TRBV15
j_gene: TRBJ1-2
CDR3aa: ATSRGHRQGNKYGYT

v_gene: TRBV28
j_gene: TRBJ2-5
CDR3aa: ASSLGGWTYQETQY

v_gene: TRBV2
j_gene: TRBJ2-7
CDR3aa: VSYRSHYEQY

v_gene: TRBV6-6
j_gene: TRBJ2-1
CDR3aa: ASSYGTSGNEQF

v_gene: TRBV5-5
j_gene: TRBJ1-2
CDR3aa: ASSPEAGGMGGYT

v_gene: TRBV27
j_gene: TRBJ1-4
CDR3aa: ASRSGYDEKLF

v_gene: TRBV29-1
j_gene: TRBJ2-7
CDR3aa: SVADWPSYEQY

v_gene: TRBV7-8
j_gene: TRBJ2-6
CDR3aa: ASSYLTFSDSGANVLT

v_gene: TRBV27
j_gene: TRBJ2-7
CDR3aa: ASSLRTGAGEQY

v_gene: TRBV28
j_gene: TRBJ1-6
CDR3aa: ASIPGGRTNSPLH

v_gene: TRBV30
j_gene: TRBJ1-2
CDR3aa: AWSGGQGDGYT

v_gene: TRBV14
j_gene: TRBJ2-1
CDR3aa: ASSQRTVYNEQF

v_gene: TRBV19
j_gene: TRBJ2-2
CDR3aa: ASTKRLAGVGVTGELF

v_gene: TRBV6-4
j_gene: TRBJ2-1
CDR3aa: ASSEQGNHNEQF

v_gene: TRBV4-1
j_gene: TRBJ2-1
CDR3aa: ASSHGTGARNEQF

v_gene: TRBV11-2
j_gene: TRBJ2-3
CDR3aa: ASSWQGRDTQY

v_gene: TRBV19
j_gene: TRBJ2-3
CDR3aa: ASSSSPGLLSQQDTQY

v_gene: TRBV28
j_gene: TRBJ2-7
CDR3aa: ASSFRLAGPYEQY

v_gene: TRBV27
j_gene: TRBJ2-3
CDR3aa: ASSFLVAGADTQY

v_gene: TRBV7-9
j_gene: TRBJ1-5
CDR3aa: ASSLEGGGNQPQH

v_gene: TRBV24-1
j_gene: TRBJ2-5
CDR3aa: ATRDSPGETQY

v_gene: TRBV11-2
j_gene: TRBJ2-7
CDR3aa: ASSLGLAYEQY

v_gene: TRBV27
j_gene: TRBJ2-1
CDR3aa: ASSTPGLAGVGEQF

v_gene: TRBV3-1/TRBV3-2
j_gene: TRBJ2-1
CDR3aa: ASSPSGQGKEQF